This T cell receptor beta chain was captured in a study of cytomegalovirus exposure and HLA in healthy donors. Details on this clone: The antigen is undetermined.

General study findings and limits: Per a later analysis, approximately 16,000 TCR beta sequences showed association with HLA alleles at 0.05 false discovery rate. Confirmation in vitro established that a few CMV-associated chains were specific for CMV antigens. Presence/absence analyses treated sequencing depth as roughly uniform across donors.

Trimming took 6 bases from V and 11 from J, leaving 14 bases between them. Germline CDR1 reads LNHDA; CDR2 reads SQIVND (reference sequence). The CDR3 sequence is 12 residues long. PCR involved 60 Vbeta and 13 Jbeta primers. The table came from immunoSEQ multiplex PCR; TCRdb's copy has only in-frame clones and leaves some out. The sample shows nearly 65,000 clones, roughly 67% of them seen only once. V usage is TRBV19 and J usage is TRBJ2-1; tentatively, D is TRBD2 (7 bases). The source is a man aged 50 or older in good health and CMV-seronegative. Sequencing was done on a sample of PBMCs. This CDR3 reads CASRGEGDKQFF. Written as DNA, the CDR3 is TGTGCCAGTAGGGGGGAGGGGGATAAGCAGTTCTTC.